The T cell receptor (beta chain) described here comes from a study of shared clonotypes between healthy human individuals. The authors ran the assay at deep level. Generated by immunoSEQ multiplex PCR, the TCRdb table keeps only in-frame clones and is missing some. The table includes 850,000 to 1,200,000 clones, around 76% detected once. The CDR3 runs to 12 residues. CDR1 is MNHNS and CDR2 is SASEGT in the germline V gene. J gave up 4 bases and V 9 bases, and 5 bases lay outside the gene matches. The chain recombines TRBV6-1 with TRBJ1-2; TRBD1 matches at 7 bases. This clonotype originated in a man between 18 and 35 years old in good health. The sequencing input was memory CD4+ T cells sorted from blood. Subset meaning: CD45RA-negative fraction. Here the CDR3 DNA reads TGTGCCAGTGACAGGGATTTCTATGGCTACACCTTC. The encoded protein is CASDRDFYGYTF.